The following is a T cell receptor (beta chain) sequence with its context. This clone was counted once. Its antigen has not been determined. The record has no base qualities; no much larger clone is one base away. These data belong to a study of TIL therapy for anti-PD-1-resistant metastatic lung cancer (dated by TCRdb to the early 2020s). Study-wide context: Tumors were harvested prior to any PD-1/PD-L1 blockade, after which nivolumab was administered to patients, and lymphodepletion, expanded TIL infusion and IL-2 were given to patients who progressed. Among the enrolled patients, the median age was approximately 56 years (range roughly 35-80), and the median tumor PD-L1 proportion score was under 6.5%. Most of the cohort had lung adenocarcinoma, several tumors were EGFR-mutant and two were ALK-rearranged, and half of the patients were current or former smokers. Across the cohort, whole-exome sequencing showed a median non-synonymous tumor mutation burden of approximately 1.5 mutations per megabase. T cell receptor beta sequencing of tumor and peripheral blood served to follow clonotypes across the tumor, the expanded TIL product, and serial blood samples. Points the paper makes about the study in general: The cohort was highly selected, including more treatment-naive, never-smoker and oncogene-addicted patients than is typical, which limits generalizability. The study protocol defined all tumor marker inferences as exploratory. Infused TIL clonotypes partially replaced the baseline peripheral repertoire then decayed over months, with no apparent association between persistence and response.

Spanning cysteine to phenylalanine, the CDR3 consists of 15 amino acids. CDR3 DNA is the only sequence kept; it has 45 bases, read in frame from the first base. V loses 3 bases of germline sequence and J loses 3 bases, and the interval between the two ends is 11 bases. Per the germline V gene, MGHRA is the CDR1 and YSYEKL is the CDR2. TCR beta CDR3 regions were amplified from genomic DNA with the immunoSEQ v3 hsTCRB kit using bias-controlled multiplex PCR. TCR libraries were sequenced on an Illumina NextSeq 500 to some 1.8 million read pairs for survey level or roughly 5-6.5 million for deep level. The authors processed their data as follows. V, D and J genes were assigned, non-productive sequences were removed, and clonality was reported by immunoSEQ Analyzer software. Repertoires were compared using productive Simpson clonality and Morisita overlap index of productive TRB rearrangements between infused TIL and blood. Absolute clonotype counts in blood were estimated as lymphocyte count times CD3+ fraction times the clone's productive frequency. What TCRdb holds here is the immuneACCESS table cut down to in-frame rearrangements. Part of the clones is not present; checked against another copy, under half of the missing clones reflect an unresolved V gene, and the others are unexplained. For V, J and clone size, that table is used; D and trimming come from the DNA. The sample records roughly 60,000 clones, roughly 70% of which are singletons. The ten largest clones represent 1.5% to 2% of the sample.

What the time point label conveys for this sample: pre-treatment sample, taken before nivolumab and TIL therapy. Adults with stage 4 NSCLC were enrolled in a dual-center phase I trial from late 2017 to January 2020. The samples were obtained from a phase I trial that was single-arm and open-label and tested tumor-infiltrating lymphocyte therapy combined with nivolumab in advanced non-small cell lung cancer. Blood mononuclear cells were isolated from EDTA tubes by Ficoll gradient and were snap-frozen as pellets, and DNA was extracted with a Qiagen mini-prep kit. The specimen was blood, collected at baseline. This receptor chain uses TRBV4-1 and TRBJ1-4, with the identity of the D gene unclear. This clonotype originated in a person between 25 and 80 years old with non-small cell lung cancer. CDR3 loop: CASSQLTDPNEKLFF. The sequence in DNA is TGCGCCAGCAGCCAGCTGACCGACCCTAATGAAAAACTGTTTTTT.